There are a few counts of the clone carrying this TCR beta chain. Its antigen is still unknown. It was with 60 Vbeta and 13 Jbeta primers that the PCR ran. Produced via immunoSEQ multiplex PCR; TCRdb's table is partial and in-frame only. This sample yields roughly 130,000 clones, of which less than 85% are seen a single time; just over 2.5% belongs to the top ten. The source of the sample is a study of cytomegalovirus exposure and HLA in healthy donors. Study-wide context: A data release that came early held tens of millions of unique TCRs from HLA-typed donors. Findings and caveats of the study: Immune exposure data for these donors was limited to CMV serostatus. Analyses of presence/absence relied on an assumption of roughly uniform sequencing depth across donors.

The source material was PBMCs. The TCR originated in a man aged 25 to 45 in good health and CMV-seronegative.

CDR3 nucleotides: TGTGCCAGCAGCTTCGCCGTGGGGGCATCCCACTATGGCTACACCTTC. Encoded protein: CASSFAVGASHYGYTF. The chain is built from TRBV7-9 and TRBJ1-2; tentatively, D is TRBD1 (6 bases). Germline V gene sequence: CDR1 SEHNR, CDR2 FQNEAQ (reference sequence). V was trimmed by 3 bases and J by 3 bases, leaving 17 bases between them. This CDR3 region has 16 residues.